Presented here are 14 T cell receptor beta chains from one specimen sequenced in a study of OX40 agonist ivuxolimab in advanced cancers. Data came from immunoSEQ multiplex PCR; TCRdb stores just in-frame clones and leaves some out. The sample lists about 61,000 clones, approximately 86% occurring once. Source: CD4+ or CD8+ T cells sorted from blood, taken in a trial of the OX40 agonist ivuxolimab. The receptors shown here come from an adult with an advanced solid tumor such as melanoma, head and neck, liver or kidney cancer.

The rearrangement joins TRBV6-5 to TRBJ2-5; D remains unclear. The J call may be faulty, since TRBJ2-7 better matches the DNA end. CDR1 and CDR2 from the germline V gene are MNHEY and SVGAGI. CDR3 size: 15 residues. The CDR3 DNA reads as TGTGCCAGCAGTTACTCGTTACTTGACAACTACGAGCAGTACTTC. This translates into CASSYSLLDNYEQYF.

This rearrangement joins TRBV5-4 to TRBJ2-1, with TRBD2 as a possible D gene (6 bases). The V end lost 5 bases, the J end lost 4 bases, and 16 bases lay between the germline ends. This CDR3 is 15 amino acids long. Germline assignment: CDR1 SGHNT and CDR2 YYREEE (reference sequence). This CDR3 is CASSWASALYNEQFF. The CDR3 bases are TGTGCCAGCAGTTGGGCTAGCGCTCTTTACAATGAGCAGTTCTTC.

The sample holds a few counts of this clone. This chain links TRBV5-1 with TRBJ2-7, with 9 nucleotides matching TRBD2. From germline, CDR1 is SGHRS and CDR2 YFSETQ. The CDR3 is 14 amino acids. The V and J ends lost 4 bases and 6 bases, in that order; junction bases with no gene match: 8. The chain's CDR3 is CASSPGLASSEQYF. CDR3 in DNA: TGCGCCAGCAGCCCGGGACTAGCCTCTTCCGAGCAGTACTTC.

This chain links TRBV28 with TRBJ2-7; 13 bases fit TRBD2. Germline CDR1 MDHEN, CDR2 SYDVKM. The CDR3 covers 15 residues. Losses at the gene ends were 8 bases for V and 0 bases for J; bases not matched to a gene: 4. CDR3 DNA sequence: TGTGCCAGCGGGACTAGCGGGGCCCTCTCCTACGAGCAGTACTTC. It specifies CASGTSGALSYEQYF.

The chain joins TRBV5-4 to TRBJ1-2; TRBD1 is a possible D gene (6 bases). CDR1 SGHNT and CDR2 YYREEE come from the germline V gene (reference sequence). Trimming took 4 bases from V and 4 from J, leaving 14 bases between them. The length of the CDR3 is 14 residues. Written as DNA, the CDR3 is TGTGCCAGCAGCCGCACAGGGTGGGGCTATGGCTACACCTTC. Amino acids: CASSRTGWGYGYTF. The full variable domain, its missing parts supplied by reference TRBV5-4 and TRBJ1-2, is ETGVTQSPTHLIKTRGQQVTLRCSSQSGHNTVSWYQQALGQGPQFIFQYYREEENGRGNFPPRFSGLQFPNYSSELNVNALELDDSALYLCASSRTGWGYGYTFGSGTRLTVV.

The chain has TRBV10-3 and TRBJ2-1; 7 bases are shared with TRBD2. The CDR3 length is 14 residues. The V segment lost 2 bases and the J segment 6 bases; nucleotides outside the gene matches: 4. Germline assignment: CDR1 ENHRY and CDR2 SYGVKD. The CDR3 spells CAISERGGGNEQFF. For the CDR3, the DNA is TGTGCCATCAGTGAGCGCGGCGGGGGCAATGAGCAGTTCTTC.

The rearrangement uses TRBV6-1 and TRBJ2-3; 8 bases are shared with TRBD2. The V and J ends lost 7 bases and 7 bases, in that order; junction bases with no gene match: 10. CDR3 length equals 14 residues. Germline assignment: CDR1 MNHNS and CDR2 SASEGT. CDR3: CASKGDGGANTQYF. For the CDR3, the DNA is TGTGCCAGCAAGGGAGACGGGGGGGCGAATACGCAGTATTTT.

The J gene is TRBJ1-3, the V gene TRBV5-1; a weak D match, TRBD1 (5 bases). Germline V gene lookup returns CDR1 SGHRS and CDR2 YFSETQ. This CDR3 comprises 13 residues. Trimming took 5 bases from V and 4 from J, leaving 10 bases between them. For the CDR3, the DNA is TGCGCCAGCAGTCGGGGGGACGGAAACACCATATATTTT. Translated, it gives CASSRGDGNTIYF.

The chain uses TRBV25-1 and TRBJ1-4, with a weak D call TRBD1 (5 bases). Looked up from germline, CDR1 is MGHDK and CDR2 is SYGVNS. V was trimmed by 9 bases and J by 4 bases, leaving 12 bases between them. CDR3 length equals 13 residues. The CDR3 loop is CASTRDFNEKLFF. The DNA of the CDR3 is TGTGCCAGTACCAGGGACTTTAATGAAAAACTGTTTTTT.

V and J are TRBV14 and TRBJ2-3; D remains ambiguous. Trimming pared 3 bases from V and 3 bases from J, leaving 1 base between. The length of the CDR3 is 11 residues. Germline CDR1 reads SGHDN; CDR2 reads FVKESK. This CDR3 reads CASSHTDTQYF. In DNA, the CDR3 is TGTGCCAGCAGCCATACAGATACGCAGTATTTT.

This rearrangement joins TRBV7-9 to TRBJ1-3, with D tentatively TRBD1 (5 bases). This CDR3 spans 19 amino acids. Between the trimmed V and J ends, which lost 6 bases and 0 bases, there was a span of 24 bases. Germline V gene data show CDR1 as SEHNR and CDR2 as FQNEAQ (reference sequence). The CDR3 loop is CASRTGTWNSPASGNTIYF. In DNA, the CDR3 is TGTGCCAGCAGGACCGGGACGTGGAACTCCCCGGCCTCTGGAAACACCATATATTTT.

This chain connects TRBV30 to TRBJ1-5; D gene uncertain. Looked up from germline, CDR1 is GTSNPN and CDR2 is SVGIG (reference sequence). This CDR3 has 14 amino acids. Trimming removed 2 bases at V and 3 bases at J, with 11 bases between. The CDR3: CAWSPGQYNQPQHF. Here the CDR3 DNA reads TGTGCCTGGAGTCCAGGCCAGTACAATCAGCCCCAGCATTTT.

The chain carries TRBV2 and TRBJ2-2; no clear D. CDR3 length: 11 amino acids. Trimming cost V 6 bases and J 6 bases, with 5 bases left between them. The germline V gene has CDR1 SNHLY and CDR2 FYNNEI. The CDR3 region has the DNA TGTGCCAGCAGCTACGCCGGGGAGCTGTTTTTT. Translated, it gives CASSYAGELFF.

This sequence joins TRBV14 and TRBJ2-5; D unresolved. V lost 4 bases to trimming and J lost 2 bases, with 8 bases between them. The CDR3 contains 13 residues. The V gene's germline CDR1 is SGHDN and CDR2 FVKESK. As DNA, the CDR3 is TGTGCCAGCAGCCGTAGTCCACAAGAGACCCAGTACTTC. The encoded protein is CASSRSPQETQYF.